This T cell receptor (beta chain) was found in a study of PD-1 blockade in classical Hodgkin lymphoma. Study results and limitations: Nivolumab initiation under 1 year post-ASCT meant exclusion.

In the case of this clone: Its antigen is not identified.

Brentuximab vedotin exposure varied, and every patient relapsed after autologous stem cell transplantation. The study recorded best responses of complete response, partial response or progressive disease. Using immunoSEQ multiplex PCR, the repertoire was profiled, and TCRdb retains in-frame clones only, with some absent. This table holds 80,000 to 100,000 clones, approximately 92% found once. The TCR originated in a human donor with classical Hodgkin lymphoma. The input for sequencing was peripheral blood mononuclear cells (PBMCs), taken at baseline.

For the CDR3, the DNA is TGTGCCAGCAGCTCTGGGGCCACGAACAACTACACCTTC. Translated, it gives CASSSGATNNYTF. The chain uses TRBV7-9 and TRBJ1-2, with TRBD1 as a possible D gene (5 bases). CDR3 length: 13 amino acids. V lost 4 bases, J lost 10 bases, and 16 bases lay in between. CDR1 is SEHNR and CDR2 is FQNEAQ in the germline V gene (reference sequence).